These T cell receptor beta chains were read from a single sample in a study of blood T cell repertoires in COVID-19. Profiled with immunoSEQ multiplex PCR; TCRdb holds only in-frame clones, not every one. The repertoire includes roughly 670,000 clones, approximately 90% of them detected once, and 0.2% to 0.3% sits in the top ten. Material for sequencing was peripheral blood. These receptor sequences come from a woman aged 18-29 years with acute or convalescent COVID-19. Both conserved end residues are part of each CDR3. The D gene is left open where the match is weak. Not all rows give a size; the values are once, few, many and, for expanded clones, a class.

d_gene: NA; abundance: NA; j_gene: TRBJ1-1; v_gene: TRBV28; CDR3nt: TGTGCCAGCGGAATAGCCGTAATGAACACTGAAGCTTTCTTT; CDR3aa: CASGIAVMNTEAFF
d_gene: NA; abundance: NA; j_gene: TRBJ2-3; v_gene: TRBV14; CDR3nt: TGTGCCAGCAGCCTGTGGGGTCGGGAAGATACGCAGTATTTT; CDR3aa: CASSLWGREDTQYF
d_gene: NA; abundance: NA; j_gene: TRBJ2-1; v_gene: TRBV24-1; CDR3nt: TGTGCCACCAGTGACATCCGAGGGGGCGGGAAAAACGACAATGAGCAGTTCTTC; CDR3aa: CATSDIRGGGKNDNEQFF
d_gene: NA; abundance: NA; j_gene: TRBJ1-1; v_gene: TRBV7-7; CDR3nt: TGTGCCAGCAGCTTCGGGAGGAACACTGAAGCTTTCTTT; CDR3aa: CASSFGRNTEAFF
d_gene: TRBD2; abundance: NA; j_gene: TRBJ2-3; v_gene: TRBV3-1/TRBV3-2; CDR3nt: TGTGCCAGCAGCCGCCGGGGACTAGCGGGGCTCTCTAGCACAGATACGCAGTATTTT; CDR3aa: CASSRRGLAGLSSTDTQYF
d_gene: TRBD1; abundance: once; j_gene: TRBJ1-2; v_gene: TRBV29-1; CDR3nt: TGCAGCGTGACGACAGGGGTATCCTATGGCTACACCTTC; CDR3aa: CSVTTGVSYGYTF
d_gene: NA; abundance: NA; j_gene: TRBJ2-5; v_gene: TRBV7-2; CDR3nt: TGTGCCAGCAGCTTTTCCGCAGGGGCGGAGACCCAGTACTTC; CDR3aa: CASSFSAGAETQYF
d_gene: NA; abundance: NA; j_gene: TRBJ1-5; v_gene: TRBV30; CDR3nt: TGTGCCTGGAATCAGGGAACTCAGCCCCAGCATTTT; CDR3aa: CAWNQGTQPQHF
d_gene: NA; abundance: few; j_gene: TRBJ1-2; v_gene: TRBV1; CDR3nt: TGCACCAGCAGCCACGGACAGGGCAAATTCTATGGCTACACCTTC; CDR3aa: CTSSHGQGKFYGYTF
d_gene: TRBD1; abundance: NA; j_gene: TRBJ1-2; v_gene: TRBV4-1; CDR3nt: TGCGCCAGCACCCGGGACAGACCTCCATCTAACTATGGCTACACCTTC; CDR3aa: CASTRDRPPSNYGYTF
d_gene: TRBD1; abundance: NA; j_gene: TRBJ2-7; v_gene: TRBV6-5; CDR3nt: TGTGCCAGCAGTTACTCCGGGACAGTGAATTCCTACGAGCAGTACTTC; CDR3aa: CASSYSGTVNSYEQYF
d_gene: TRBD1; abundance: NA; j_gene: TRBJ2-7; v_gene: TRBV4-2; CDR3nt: TGTGCCAGCAGCCAAGCGACAGGGGACTCCTACGAGCAGTACTTC; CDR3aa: CASSQATGDSYEQYF
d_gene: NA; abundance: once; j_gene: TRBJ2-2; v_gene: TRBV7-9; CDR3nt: TGTGCCAGCAGCTTCCGGGGGAGTGGCACCGGGGAGCTGTTTTTT; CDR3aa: CASSFRGSGTGELFF
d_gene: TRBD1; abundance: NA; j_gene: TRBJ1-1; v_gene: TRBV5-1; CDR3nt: TGCGCCAGCAGCCTTGACAGGGGATACGGCACTGAAGCTTTCTTT; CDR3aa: CASSLDRGYGTEAFF
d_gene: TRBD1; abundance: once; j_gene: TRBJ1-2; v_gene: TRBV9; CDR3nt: TGTGCCAGCAGCGGACCCCGGGACAGGGCCTATGGCTACACCTTC; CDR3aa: CASSGPRDRAYGYTF
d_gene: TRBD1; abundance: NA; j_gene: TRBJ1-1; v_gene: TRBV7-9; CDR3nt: TGTGCCAGCAGCCCACGAGGGGGACAGGGCGGGGCTTTCTTT; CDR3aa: CASSPRGGQGGAFF
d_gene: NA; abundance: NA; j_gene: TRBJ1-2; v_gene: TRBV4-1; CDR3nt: TGCGCCAGCGGGCAGGGAGGGGACTATGGCTACACCTTC; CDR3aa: CASGQGGDYGYTF
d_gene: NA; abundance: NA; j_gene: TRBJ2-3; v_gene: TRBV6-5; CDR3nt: TGTGCCAGCAGTTACGAGGGTAGGAGCACAGATACGCAGTATTTT; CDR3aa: CASSYEGRSTDTQYF
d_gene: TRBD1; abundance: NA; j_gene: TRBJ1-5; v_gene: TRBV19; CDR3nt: TGTGCCACCCGGACAGGCGGCAATCAGCCCCAGCATTTT; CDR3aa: CATRTGGNQPQHF
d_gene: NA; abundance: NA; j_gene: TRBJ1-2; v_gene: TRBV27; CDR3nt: TGTGCCAGCAGTTTGTGGCCGGGGGTGACCTATGGCTACACCTTC; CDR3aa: CASSLWPGVTYGYTF
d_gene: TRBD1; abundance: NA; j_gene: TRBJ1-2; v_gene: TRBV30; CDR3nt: TGTGCCTGGAGTCATCCCGGACAGGCCAACTATGGCTACACCTTC; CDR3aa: CAWSHPGQANYGYTF
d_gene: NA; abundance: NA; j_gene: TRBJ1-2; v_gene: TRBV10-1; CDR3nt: TGCGCCAGCAGTGACCCGGGGGGAAGGCTTGGGTTTGACTACACCTTC; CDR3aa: CASSDPGGRLGFDYTF
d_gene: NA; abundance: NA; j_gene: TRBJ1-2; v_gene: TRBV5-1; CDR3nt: TGCGCCAGCAGCAACAACATCAGACAGGCGGGCTACACCTTC; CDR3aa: CASSNNIRQAGYTF
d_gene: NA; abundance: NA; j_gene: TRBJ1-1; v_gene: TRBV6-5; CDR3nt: TGTGCCAGCAGTTACTCGTTAGGACAAATGAAAGCTTTCTTT; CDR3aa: CASSYSLGQMKAFF
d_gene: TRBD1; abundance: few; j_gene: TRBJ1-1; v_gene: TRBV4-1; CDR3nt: TGCGCCAGCAGCCAAGGCCGCCGGGACAGTAACACTGAAGCTTTCTTT; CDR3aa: CASSQGRRDSNTEAFF
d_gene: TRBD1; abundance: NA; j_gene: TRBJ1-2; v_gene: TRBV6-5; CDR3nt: TGTGCCAGCAGTAGACAGGGAGGCGGCTACACCTTC; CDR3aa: CASSRQGGGYTF
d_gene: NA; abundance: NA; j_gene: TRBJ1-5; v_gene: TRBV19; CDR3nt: TGTGCCAGTAGTATTAACAGGCCCAATCAGCCCCAGCATTTT; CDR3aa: CASSINRPNQPQHF
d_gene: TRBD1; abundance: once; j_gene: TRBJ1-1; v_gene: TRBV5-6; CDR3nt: TGTGCCAGCAGCCCCGGACAGGTCCACACTGAAGCTTTCTTT; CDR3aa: CASSPGQVHTEAFF
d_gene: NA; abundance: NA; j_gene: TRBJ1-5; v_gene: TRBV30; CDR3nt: TGTGCCTGGAGTACGTCAGGCCAGCCCCAGCATTTT; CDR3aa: CAWSTSGQPQHF
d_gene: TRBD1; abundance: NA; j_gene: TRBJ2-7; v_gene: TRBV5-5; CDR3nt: TGTGCCAGCAGCTTGACCGACAGGGGGGGCTACGAGCAGTACTTC; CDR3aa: CASSLTDRGGYEQYF